The clone carrying this T cell receptor beta chain was detected only a few times. TCRdb recomputed calls from the 5' RACE reads with MiXCR, one row per CDR3 protein. The table records about 83,000 distinct CDR3 sequences, 9% to 15% of them present only once. This record comes from a study of early T cells in non-severe SARS-CoV-2 infection. The V gene's germline CDR1 is SQVTM and CDR2 ANQGSEA. V lost 5 bases to trimming and J lost 6 bases, with 8 bases between them. The CDR3 runs to 11 residues. This TCR came from an adult who was a healthcare worker with PCR-confirmed SARS-CoV-2 infection or an uninfected control (not recorded which). The chain uses TRBV29-1 and TRBJ2-4, with a possible D match to TRBD2 (6 bases). The material sequenced was whole blood. The CDR3 DNA follows: TGCAGCGTTCGAGCGGGAAACATTCAGTACTTC. Translated, it gives CSVRAGNIQYF.